What follows are 14 T cell receptor beta chains derived from one specimen sequenced in a study of CD8+ T cells in alopecia areata. Specified treatment: oral pan-JAK inhibitor, 5-10 mg twice daily. RNA, once extracted, was reverse transcribed into cDNA for use as the sequencing template. Clones were sequenced by immunoSEQ multiplex PCR, and TCRdb holds only the in-frame ones, with some missing. The sample lists around 300,000 clones, 60% occurring once. The sample here was CD4+ T cells sorted from blood, taken around week 53, from a patient treated with tofacitinib. These receptors were taken from a human donor with alopecia areata.

The chain couples TRBV4-2 to TRBJ1-2, with no clear D. Trimming took off 0 bases at V and 4 bases at J, with 6 bases between the two ends. The germline gives CDR1 LGHNA, CDR2 YNFKEQ. CDR3 length: 13 residues. The DNA for the CDR3 is TGTGCCAGCAGCCAAGAAGGGCGCTATGGCTACACCTTC. This gives the protein CASSQEGRYGYTF.

The V call is TRBV29-1, the J call TRBJ1-2; 12 bases line up with TRBD1. V shed 6 bases, J shed 6 bases, and the junction held 8 bases outside the gene matches. Germline V gene data show CDR1 as SQVTM and CDR2 as ANQGSEA. CDR3 length: 14 amino acids. CDR3: CSVRRDRGRDGYTF. In DNA, the CDR3 is TGCAGCGTCCGTAGGGACAGGGGGCGAGATGGCTACACCTTC.

This chain joins TRBV18 and TRBJ2-7, with 10 bases identical to TRBD2. The CDR3 length is 15 residues. Trimming took 3 bases from V and 4 from J; bases not matched to a gene: 6. Germline CDR1 and CDR2: KGHSH and LQKENI. The CDR3 sequence is CASSPDSGGLYEQYF. In DNA, the CDR3 is TGTGCCAGCTCACCCGATAGCGGGGGGCTGTACGAGCAGTACTTC.

The chain carries TRBV15 and TRBJ2-3, with D possibly being TRBD2 (7 bases). Germline lookup yields CDR1 LNHNV and CDR2 YYDKDF (reference sequence). The germline V and J ends were trimmed by 4 bases and 2 bases, with 13 bases remaining between them. There are 15 residues in the CDR3. CDR3 nucleotide sequence: TGTGCCACCAGCAACTCCGGGGGGCTCACAGATACGCAGTATTTT. It yields the protein CATSNSGGLTDTQYF.

The genes are TRBV6-1 and TRBJ1-1, with a weak D call TRBD1 (5 bases). Trimming cost V 3 bases and J 5 bases, with 16 bases left between them. The CDR3 has 15 amino acids. Germline V gene data show CDR1 as MNHNS and CDR2 as SASEGT. The CDR3, as DNA: TGTGCCAGCAGTGAGAGACTCCGAAAGGGGACTGAAGCTTTCTTT. Amino acid sequence: CASSERLRKGTEAFF.

Only a few counts were recorded for this clone. The chain couples TRBV11-2 to TRBJ2-7, with a weak D call TRBD1 (6 bases). V was clipped by 5 bases and J by 6 bases, with 14 bases between them. Germline-derived CDR1 and CDR2 are SGHAT and FQNNGV. This CDR3 has 13 residues. The CDR3 region is CASSRTGLGEQYF. The CDR3, as DNA: TGTGCCAGCAGCCGAACAGGGTTGGGCGAGCAGTACTTC. The variable domain in full, completed from reference TRBV11-2 and TRBJ2-7, reads EAGVAQSPRYKIIEKRQSVAFWCNPISGHATLYWYQQILGQGPKLLIQFQNNGVVDDSQLPKDRFSAERLKGVDSTLKIQPAKLEDSAVYLCASSRTGLGEQYFGPGTRLTVT.

This clone was recorded once. The chain uses TRBV6-6 and TRBJ1-2; D gene ambiguous. With 0 bases removed from V and 7 bases from J, the gap between germline ends came to 9 bases. The germline V gene encodes CDR1 MNHNY and CDR2 SVGAGI (reference sequence). This CDR3 has 13 residues. CDR3 nucleotides: TGTGCCAGCAGTTACTCGGGAGCACGTGGCTACACCTTC. Translated, it gives CASSYSGARGYTF.

Concerning this clone itself: Other DNA sequences in the same sample also yield this CDR3. The V call is TRBV5-1, the J call TRBJ2-4, with D tentatively TRBD1 (5 bases). Trimming shortened V by 0 bases and J by 1 base, and 5 bases separated the two germline ends. Germline CDR1 reads SGHRS; CDR2 reads YFSETQ. This CDR3 has 14 amino acids. The CDR3 region has the DNA TGCGCCAGCAGCTTGGCAGGGGCCAAAAACATTCAGTACTTC. Its translation is CASSLAGAKNIQYF.

The chain has TRBV7-9 and TRBJ1-1; D unclear. Germline V gene sequence: CDR1 SEHNR, CDR2 FQNEAQ (reference sequence). The V gene lost 7 bases and the J gene lost 5 bases, with 14 bases spanning the gap. This CDR3 region has 13 residues. The CDR3 DNA is TGTGCCAGCACCTCCGGGTTGGGAACTGAAGCTTTCTTT. Translating gives CASTSGLGTEAFF.

This clone was counted once. V is TRBV25-1 and J is TRBJ2-2; tentatively, D is TRBD2 (7 bases). This CDR3 has 15 amino acids. Germline-derived CDR1 and CDR2 are MGHDK and SYGVNS. Trimming took off 6 bases at V and 6 bases at J, with 17 bases between the two ends. This chain's CDR3 is CASSLAGAPAGELFF. In nucleotides, the CDR3 is TGTGCCAGCAGCCTTGCGGGGGCGCCCGCCGGGGAGCTGTTTTTT.

The sample holds a few counts of this clone. The V call is TRBV23-1, the J call TRBJ1-3; D uncertain. TRBV23-1 is known as an ORF, though its function is uncertain. The V end was cut by 7 bases, the J end by 6 bases, with 13 bases between. The CDR3 loop spans 13 amino acids. The CDR3: CASTPDMENTIYF. The CDR3 DNA follows: TGCGCCAGCACCCCCGACATGGAAAACACCATATATTTT.

The chain has TRBV30 and TRBJ2-7, with 13 bases that match TRBD2. This CDR3 has 14 amino acids. Germline lookup yields CDR1 GTSNPN and CDR2 SVGIG (reference sequence). V trimming: 3 bases; J trimming: 2 bases; junction bases outside the gene matches: 1. Here the CDR3 reads CAWRTSGGAYEQYF. CDR3 bases: TGTGCCTGGAGAACTAGCGGGGGGGCCTACGAGCAGTACTTC.

The rearrangement uses TRBV9 and TRBJ2-1; 13 positions match TRBD2. The CDR3 length is 15 residues. Germline V CDR1 and CDR2: SGDLS, YYNGEE. Trimming removed 3 bases from V and 4 bases from J; junction bases left unmatched: 1. The CDR3 region is CASSGTSGGYNEQFF. CDR3 sequence (DNA): TGTGCCAGCAGCGGGACTAGCGGGGGATACAATGAGCAGTTCTTC.

The chain joins TRBV5-1 to TRBJ2-3, with 8 nucleotides matching TRBD2. The CDR3 runs to 15 residues. Germline lookup yields CDR1 SGHRS and CDR2 YFSETQ. After removal of 1 base from V and 2 bases from J, the junction contained 3 bases not matched to a gene. This CDR3 is CASSLQRGSTDTQYF. The DNA of the CDR3 is TGCGCCAGCAGCTTGCAGCGGGGGTCCACAGATACGCAGTATTTT. The variable domain in full, completed from reference TRBV5-1 and TRBJ2-3, reads KAGVTQTPRYLIKTRGQQVTLSCSPISGHRSVSWYQQTPGQGLQFLFEYFSETQRNKGNFPGRFSGRQFSNSRSEMNVSTLELGDSALYLCASSLQRGSTDTQYFGPGTRLTVL.